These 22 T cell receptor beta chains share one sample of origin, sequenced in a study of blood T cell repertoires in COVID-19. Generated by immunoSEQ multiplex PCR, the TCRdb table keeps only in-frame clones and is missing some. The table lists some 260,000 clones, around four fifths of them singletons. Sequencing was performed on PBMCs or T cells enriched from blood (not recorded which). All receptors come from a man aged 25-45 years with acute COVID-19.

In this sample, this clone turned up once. In DNA form, the CDR3 reads TGTGCCAGCAGTTTATGGGCAGGGGCTTTCAGTGTTAGAGAAGCTTTCTTT. Translated: CASSLWAGAFSVREAFF. This chain uses TRBV27 with TRBJ1-1; D is possibly TRBD1 (6 bases). The germline gives CDR1 MNHEY, CDR2 SMNVEV (reference sequence). The V end lost 1 base, the J end lost 8 bases, and 23 bases lay between the germline ends. This CDR3 has 17 amino acids.

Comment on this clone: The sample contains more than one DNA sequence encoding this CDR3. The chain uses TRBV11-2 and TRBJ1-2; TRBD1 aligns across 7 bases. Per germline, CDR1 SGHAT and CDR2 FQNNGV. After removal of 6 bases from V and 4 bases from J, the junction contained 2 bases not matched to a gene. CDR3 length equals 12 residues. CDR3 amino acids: CASSGQVYGYTF. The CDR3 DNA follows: TGTGCCAGCAGTGGACAGGTCTATGGCTACACCTTC.

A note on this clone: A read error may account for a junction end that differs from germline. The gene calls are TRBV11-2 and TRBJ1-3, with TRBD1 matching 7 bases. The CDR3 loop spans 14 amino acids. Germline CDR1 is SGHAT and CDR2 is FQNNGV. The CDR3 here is CASSLRAGGTAPQF. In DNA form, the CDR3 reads TGTGCCAGCAGCTTAAGGGCGGGGGGGACAGCGCCGCAATTT. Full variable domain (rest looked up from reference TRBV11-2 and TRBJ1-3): EAGVAQSPRYKIIEKRQSVAFWCNPISGHATLYWYQQILGQGPKLLIQFQNNGVVDDSQLPKDRFSAERLKGVDSTLKIQPAKLEDSAVYLCASSLRAGGTAPQFGEGSWLTVV.

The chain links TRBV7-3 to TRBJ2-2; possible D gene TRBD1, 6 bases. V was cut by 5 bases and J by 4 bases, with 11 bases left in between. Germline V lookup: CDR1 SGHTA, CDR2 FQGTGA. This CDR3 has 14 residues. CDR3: CASSLGTTTGELFF. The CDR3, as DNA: TGTGCCAGCAGCCTCGGGACAACCACCGGGGAGCTGTTTTTT.

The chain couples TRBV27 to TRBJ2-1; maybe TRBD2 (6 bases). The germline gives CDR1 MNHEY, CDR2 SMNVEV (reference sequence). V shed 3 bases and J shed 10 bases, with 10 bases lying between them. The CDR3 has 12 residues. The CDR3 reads CASSFQGGEQFF. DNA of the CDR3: TGTGCCAGCAGTTTCCAAGGAGGGGAGCAGTTCTTC.

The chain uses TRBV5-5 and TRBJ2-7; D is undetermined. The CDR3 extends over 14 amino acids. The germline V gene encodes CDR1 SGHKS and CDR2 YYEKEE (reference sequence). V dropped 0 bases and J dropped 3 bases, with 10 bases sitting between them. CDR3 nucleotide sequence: TGTGCCAGCAGCTTGGCTGGGCAGGACTACGAGCAGTACGTC. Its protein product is CASSLAGQDYEQYV.

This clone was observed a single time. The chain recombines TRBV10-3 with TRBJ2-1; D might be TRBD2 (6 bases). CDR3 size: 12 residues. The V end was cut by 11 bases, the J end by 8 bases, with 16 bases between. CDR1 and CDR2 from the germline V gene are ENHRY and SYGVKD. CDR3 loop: CAYSTGGHEQFF. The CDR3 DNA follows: TGTGCCTATTCGACTGGAGGGCATGAGCAGTTCTTC.

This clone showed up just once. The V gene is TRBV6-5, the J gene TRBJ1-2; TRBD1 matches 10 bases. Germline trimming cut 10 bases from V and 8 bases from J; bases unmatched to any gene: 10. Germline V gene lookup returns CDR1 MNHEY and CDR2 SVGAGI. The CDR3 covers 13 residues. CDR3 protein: CATISGTGVGYTF. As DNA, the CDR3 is TGTGCCACGATCTCCGGGACAGGGGTCGGCTACACCTTC.

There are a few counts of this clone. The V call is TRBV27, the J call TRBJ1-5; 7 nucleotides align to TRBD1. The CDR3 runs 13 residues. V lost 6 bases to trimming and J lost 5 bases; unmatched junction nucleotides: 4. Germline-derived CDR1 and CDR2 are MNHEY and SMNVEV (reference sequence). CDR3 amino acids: CASRRQGDQPQHF. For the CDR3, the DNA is TGTGCCAGCAGGAGACAGGGAGATCAGCCCCAGCATTTT.

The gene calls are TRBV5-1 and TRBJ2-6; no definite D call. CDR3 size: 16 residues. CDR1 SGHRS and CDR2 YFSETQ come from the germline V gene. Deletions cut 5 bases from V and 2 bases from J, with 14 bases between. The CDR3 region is CASRSRRVAGANVLTF. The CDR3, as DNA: TGCGCCAGCAGGTCCCGAAGAGTAGCTGGGGCCAACGTCCTGACTTTC.

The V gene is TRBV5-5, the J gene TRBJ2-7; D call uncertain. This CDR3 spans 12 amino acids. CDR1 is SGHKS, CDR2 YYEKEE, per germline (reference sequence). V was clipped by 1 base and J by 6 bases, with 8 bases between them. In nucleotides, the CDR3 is TGTGCCAGCAGCTTGCTTTCGGTCGAGCAGTACGTC. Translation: CASSLLSVEQYV.

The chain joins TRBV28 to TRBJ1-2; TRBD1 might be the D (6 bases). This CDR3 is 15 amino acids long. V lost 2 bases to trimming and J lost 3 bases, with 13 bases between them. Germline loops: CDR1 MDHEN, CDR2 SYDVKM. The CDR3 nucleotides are TGTGCCAGCAGTTTAATGGGGGCCAGGGACTATGGCTACACCTTC. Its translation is CASSLMGARDYGYTF.

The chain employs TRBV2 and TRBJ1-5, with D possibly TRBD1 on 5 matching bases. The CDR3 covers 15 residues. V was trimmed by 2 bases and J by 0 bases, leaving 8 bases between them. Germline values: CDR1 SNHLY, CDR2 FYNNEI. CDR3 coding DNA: TGTGCCAGCAGTGAATGGCAGGGTAGCAATCAGCCCCAGCATTTT. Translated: CASSEWQGSNQPQHF.

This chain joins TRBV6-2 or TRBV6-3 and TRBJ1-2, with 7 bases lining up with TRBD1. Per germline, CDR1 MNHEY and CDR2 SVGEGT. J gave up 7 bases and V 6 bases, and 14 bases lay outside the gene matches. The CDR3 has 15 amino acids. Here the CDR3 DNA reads TGTGCCAGCAGCCAAGCAGGGGGGCGCCCCCTTGGCTACACCTTC. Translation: CASSQAGGRPLGYTF.

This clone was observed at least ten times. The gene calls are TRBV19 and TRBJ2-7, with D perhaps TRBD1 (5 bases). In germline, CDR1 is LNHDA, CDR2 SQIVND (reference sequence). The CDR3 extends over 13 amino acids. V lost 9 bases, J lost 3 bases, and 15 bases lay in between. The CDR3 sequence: CASRLADIYEQYV. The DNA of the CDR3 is TGTGCCAGCCGCCTCGCGGACATCTACGAGCAGTACGTC.

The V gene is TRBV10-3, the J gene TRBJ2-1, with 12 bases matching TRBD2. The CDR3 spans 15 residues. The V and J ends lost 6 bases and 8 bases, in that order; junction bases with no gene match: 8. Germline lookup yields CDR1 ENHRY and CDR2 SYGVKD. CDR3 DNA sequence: TGTGCCATCAGAGGCCTAGCGGGAGGGGGCGATGAGCAGTTCTTC. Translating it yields CAIRGLAGGGDEQFF.

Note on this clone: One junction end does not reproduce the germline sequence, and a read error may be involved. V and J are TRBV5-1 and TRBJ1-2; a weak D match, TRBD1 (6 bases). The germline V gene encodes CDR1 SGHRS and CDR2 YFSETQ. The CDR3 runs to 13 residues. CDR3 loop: CASSLPAGDGYTF. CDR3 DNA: TGTGCCAGCAGCCTACCGGCAGGGGATGGCTACACCTTC.

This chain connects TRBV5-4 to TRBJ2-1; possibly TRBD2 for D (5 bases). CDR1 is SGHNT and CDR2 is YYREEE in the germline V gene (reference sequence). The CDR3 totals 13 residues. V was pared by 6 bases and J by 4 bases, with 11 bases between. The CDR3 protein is CASNRLNYNEQFF. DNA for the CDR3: TGTGCCAGCAACCGACTAAATTACAATGAGCAGTTCTTC.

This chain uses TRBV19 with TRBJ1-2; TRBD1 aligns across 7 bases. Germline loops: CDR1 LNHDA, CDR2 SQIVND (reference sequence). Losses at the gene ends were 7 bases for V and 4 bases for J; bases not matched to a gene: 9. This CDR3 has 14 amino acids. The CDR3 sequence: CASNPRTGTYGYTF. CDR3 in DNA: TGTGCCAGTAACCCACGGACAGGCACCTATGGCTACACCTTC.

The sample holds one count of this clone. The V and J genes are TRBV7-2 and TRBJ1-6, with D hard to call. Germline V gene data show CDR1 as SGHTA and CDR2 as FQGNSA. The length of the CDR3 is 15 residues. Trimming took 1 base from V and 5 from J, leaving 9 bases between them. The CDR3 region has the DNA TGTGCCAGCAGCTTAGGGGCAGCAGATAATTCACCCCTCCACTTT. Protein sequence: CASSLGAADNSPLHF.

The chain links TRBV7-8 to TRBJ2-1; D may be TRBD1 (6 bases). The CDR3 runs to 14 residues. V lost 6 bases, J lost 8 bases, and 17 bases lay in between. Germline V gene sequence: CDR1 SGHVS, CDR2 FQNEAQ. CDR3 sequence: CASRTGTLGDEQFF. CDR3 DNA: TGTGCCAGCAGAACCGGGACACTGGGGGATGAGCAGTTCTTC. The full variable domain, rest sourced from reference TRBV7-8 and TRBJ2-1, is GAGVSQSPRYKVAKRGQDVALRCDPISGHVSLFWYQQALGQGPEFLTYFQNEAQLDKSGLPSDRFFAERPEGSVSTLKIQRTQQEDSAVYLCASRTGTLGDEQFFGPGTRLTVL.

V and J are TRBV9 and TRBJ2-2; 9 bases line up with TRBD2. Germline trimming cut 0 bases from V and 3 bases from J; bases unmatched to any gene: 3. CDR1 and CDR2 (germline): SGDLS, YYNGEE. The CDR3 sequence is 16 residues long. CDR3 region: CASSVEAGGYTGELFF. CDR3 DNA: TGTGCCAGCAGCGTAGAAGCGGGGGGTTACACCGGGGAGCTGTTTTTT.